These 16 T cell receptor beta chains came from one sample sequenced in a study of cytomegalovirus exposure and HLA in healthy donors. Sequencing was performed with immunoSEQ multiplex PCR; in TCRdb, only in-frame clones are kept and a portion is missing. The sample lists over 110,000 clones; around 87% were seen once. The sample consisted of PBMCs. The origin of the receptors is a man younger than 30 in good health and CMV-seropositive.

The CDR3 sequence: CASSLSGGKTAYEQYF. The CDR3 DNA sequence: TGTGCCAGCAGCTTATCTGGAGGGAAGACGGCCTACGAGCAGTACTTC. This rearrangement joins TRBV11-2 to TRBJ2-7; D might be TRBD2 (6 bases). Trimming took 2 bases from V and 2 from J, leaving 16 bases between them. The CDR3 runs to 16 residues. Germline CDR1 and CDR2: SGHAT and FQNNGV.

V usage is TRBV29-1 and J usage is TRBJ2-7; no definite D call. Per the germline V gene, CDR1 is SQVTM and CDR2 is ANQGSEA. The CDR3 is made up of 12 amino acids. The germline V and J ends were trimmed by 1 base and 6 bases, with 10 bases remaining between them. The CDR3 loop is CSVEGPRFEQYF. CDR3 DNA: TGCAGCGTTGAAGGGCCCCGTTTCGAGCAGTACTTC.

V and J are TRBV6-1 and TRBJ1-5; 8 nucleotides align to TRBD1. There are 15 residues in the CDR3. After removal of 3 bases from V and 1 base from J, the junction contained 2 bases not matched to a gene. Germline V gene data show CDR1 as MNHNS and CDR2 as SASEGT. The CDR3 spells CASSDQGASNQPQHF. CDR3 in DNA: TGTGCCAGCAGTGACCAGGGGGCAAGCAATCAGCCCCAGCATTTT.

The chain employs TRBV21-1 and TRBJ1-4; the table's D call, TRBD1, has no DNA check behind it. TRBV21-1 is an annotated pseudogene. The length of the CDR3 is 15 residues. For the CDR3, the DNA is TGTGCCAGCAGCCGGGACAGGGGGGAAGGTGAAAAACTGTTTTTT. Amino acid sequence: CASSRDRGEGEKLFF.

The chain couples TRBV5-1 to TRBJ2-2, with TRBD1 matching 7 bases. In germline, CDR1 is SGHRS, CDR2 YFSETQ. Trimming at V came to 7 bases and at J to 3 bases, leaving 6 bases not matched to a gene. The CDR3 contains 14 residues. CDR3 region: CASDTGADTGELFF. The CDR3 coding sequence is TGCGCCAGCGACACAGGGGCGGACACCGGGGAGCTGTTTTTT.

The CDR3 DNA is TGTGCCAGCAACGGGGGAGGTCCATACAATGAGCAGTTCTTC. Protein sequence: CASNGGGPYNEQFF. The rearrangement uses TRBV6-1 and TRBJ2-1; weak D call: TRBD2 (6 bases). V lost 7 bases and J lost 4, with 14 bases in between. The CDR3 has 14 residues. Germline V CDR1 and CDR2: MNHNS, SASEGT.

This chain links TRBV4-1 with TRBJ1-1, with TRBD1 matching over 9 bases. Germline CDR1 and CDR2: MGHRA and YSYEKL. This CDR3 has 14 residues. V lost 1 base to trimming and J lost 5 bases; unmatched junction nucleotides: 2. The CDR3 loop is CASSQGQGETEAFF. As DNA, the CDR3 is TGCGCCAGCAGCCAAGGACAGGGGGAGACTGAAGCTTTCTTT.

This chain joins TRBV2 and TRBJ1-4, with a weak D call TRBD1 (5 bases). CDR3 size: 14 residues. In germline, CDR1 is SNHLY, CDR2 FYNNEI. V lost 7 bases and J lost 2, with 11 bases in between. CDR3 nucleotides: TGTGCCAGCAAGGGAGGGGCGACTAATGAAAAACTGTTTTTT. Its translation is CASKGGATNEKLFF.

The CDR3 DNA reads as TGTGCCAGCAGTGGGGGACACACAACGAAGAACGAGCAGTACTTC. Amino acids: CASSGGHTTKNEQYF. V gene TRBV2 combines with J gene TRBJ2-7, with a weak D call TRBD1 (6 bases). This CDR3 has 15 amino acids. From germline, CDR1 is SNHLY and CDR2 FYNNEI. Trimming removed 4 bases at V and 5 bases at J, with 18 bases between.

The chain has TRBV6-5 and TRBJ1-2; D is unresolved. Trimming stripped 2 bases from V and 7 bases from J, with 11 bases between. This CDR3 spans 13 amino acids. The V gene's germline CDR1 is MNHEY and CDR2 SVGAGI. CDR3 bases: TGTGCCAGCAGTTACAACCCGACATTTGGCTACACCTTC. Residues: CASSYNPTFGYTF.

This clone was seen once. V is TRBV30 and J is TRBJ2-1, with 7 bases that match TRBD1. Germline CDR1 GTSNPN, CDR2 SVGIG (reference sequence). The CDR3 contains 14 residues. V lost 3 bases to trimming and J lost 7 bases; unmatched junction nucleotides: 9. This CDR3 reads CAWRKGALFNEQFF. The DNA for the CDR3 is TGTGCCTGGAGAAAGGGGGCGCTTTTTAATGAGCAGTTCTTC.

The rearrangement joins TRBV14 to TRBJ2-3; TRBD2 matches 8 bases. The germline V gene encodes CDR1 SGHDN and CDR2 FVKESK. This CDR3 is 15 amino acids long. Trimming took 4 bases from V and 5 from J; bases not matched to a gene: 8. CDR3 sequence: CASSLPGLGKDTQYF. DNA for the CDR3: TGTGCCAGCAGCCTCCCGGGACTAGGTAAAGATACGCAGTATTTT.

This chain links TRBV18 with TRBJ2-1; 13 positions agree with TRBD2. CDR1 is KGHSH, CDR2 LQKENI, per germline. The CDR3 sequence is 14 residues long. Losses at the gene ends were 2 bases for V and 12 bases for J; bases not matched to a gene: 4. The CDR3 nucleotides read TGTGCCAGCTCACCAGAACTAGCGGGGGGGCGGCAGTTCTTC. This translates into CASSPELAGGRQFF.

The chain links TRBV29-1 to TRBJ1-5, with 8 bases matching TRBD1. Germline V CDR1 and CDR2: SQVTM, ANQGSEA. The CDR3 has 13 residues. Germline trimming cut 4 bases from V and 2 bases from J; bases unmatched to any gene: 1. CDR3 nucleotide sequence: TGCAGCGTTGCACAGGGGGGCAATCAGCCCCAGCATTTT. Translation: CSVAQGGNQPQHF.

The chain has TRBV5-6 and TRBJ1-2, with no clear D. The CDR3 loop spans 14 amino acids. In germline, CDR1 is SGHDT, CDR2 YYEEEE. The V and J ends lost 3 bases and 8 bases respectively, with 17 bases between them. CDR3 residues: CASSYYPPLRGYTF. DNA of the CDR3: TGTGCCAGCAGCTATTATCCCCCATTGCGGGGCTACACCTTC.

Details on this clone: The limits of the CDR3 on the DNA are not certain, so only TCRdb's listed CDR3 is given. J is TRBJ1-5 and V is TRBV19. The CDR3 adds up to 19 amino acids, both ends counted. Germline loops: CDR1 LNHDA, CDR2 SQIVND (reference sequence). CDR3 residues: CASTSGGDNLGDSNQPQHF.